The 11 T cell receptor beta chains reported below all come from one sample, sequenced in a study of CD8+ T cells in alopecia areata. This sample's treatment: oral pan-JAK inhibitor, 5-10 mg twice daily. cDNA reverse transcribed from extracted RNA served as the sequencing template. TCRdb's copy holds only in-frame clones and misses some; the assay was immunoSEQ multiplex PCR. The table has around 300,000 clones, 60% seen once. This material consisted of CD4+ T cells sorted from blood, taken at roughly week 52, from a patient treated with tofacitinib. The receptors derive from a human donor with alopecia areata.

The V and J genes are TRBV10-3 and TRBJ2-5, with D unresolved. Trimming pared 6 bases from V and 5 bases from J, leaving 10 bases between. CDR3 length: 12 amino acids. Germline assignment: CDR1 ENHRY and CDR2 SYGVKD. The CDR3 DNA is TGTGCCATCAGCTATCCGGATGAGACCCAGTACTTC. As protein: CAISYPDETQYF.

V and J are TRBV7-9 and TRBJ2-3, with 7 bases aligning to TRBD2. Germline trimming cut 4 bases from V and 0 bases from J; bases unmatched to any gene: 7. The CDR3 runs 16 residues. Per the germline V gene, CDR1 is SEHNR and CDR2 is FQNEAQ (reference sequence). CDR3 sequence (DNA): TGTGCCAGCAGCTACTTAGCGGGTCTTAGCACAGATACGCAGTATTTT. Its protein is CASSYLAGLSTDTQYF.

This chain links TRBV11-2 with TRBJ1-2, with no clear D. The CDR3 length is 12 residues. The germline V and J ends were trimmed by 3 bases and 4 bases, with 6 bases remaining between them. CDR1 is SGHAT and CDR2 is FQNNGV in the germline V gene. The CDR3: CASSFQSYGYTF. The CDR3 nucleotides read TGTGCCAGCAGCTTCCAGAGCTATGGCTACACCTTC.

Here the CDR3 DNA reads TGCAGCGTTAGCAACAGGGATTCACCCCTCCACTTT. Translation: CSVSNRDSPLHF. V is TRBV29-1 and J is TRBJ1-6; D may be TRBD1 (6 bases). Germline V gene sequence: CDR1 SQVTM, CDR2 ANQGSEA. There are 12 residues in the CDR3. Deletions cut 5 bases from V and 8 bases from J, with 10 bases between.

J is TRBJ1-2 and V is TRBV4-2; no definite D call. CDR1 LGHNA and CDR2 YNFKEQ come from the germline V gene. Trimming stripped 5 bases from V and 4 bases from J, with 20 bases between. This CDR3 comprises 16 residues. In DNA, the CDR3 is TGTGCCAGCAGCTCCGAGGAAACAGCTCTTGCCTATGGCTACACCTTC. Protein product: CASSSEETALAYGYTF.

This clone was detected a few times. The V call is TRBV4-2, the J call TRBJ2-3, with 9 bases identical to TRBD2. Germline CDR1 LGHNA, CDR2 YNFKEQ. This CDR3 spans 18 amino acids. J was trimmed by 6 bases and V by 0 bases; bases with no gene match: 13. CDR3 nucleotide sequence: TGTGCCAGCAGCCAAGATCCCAGCGGGGGGCCCTTTGGGGATACGCAGTATTTT. Residues: CASSQDPSGGPFGDTQYF.

CDR3 in DNA: TGTGCCTGGAGTCCGGGGCTCGACTATGGCTACACCTTC. Its protein product is CAWSPGLDYGYTF. The rearrangement joins TRBV30 to TRBJ1-2; D may be TRBD1 (5 bases). Germline CDR1 and CDR2: GTSNPN and SVGIG (reference sequence). Trimming took 2 bases from V and 3 from J, leaving 10 bases between them. CDR3 size: 13 residues.

The V gene is TRBV29-1, the J gene TRBJ2-1; 8 nucleotides agree with TRBD1. The J segment lost 4 bases and the V segment lost 4 bases, leaving 6 bases of the junction unmatched. Per germline, CDR1 SQVTM and CDR2 ANQGSEA. The CDR3 is 14 amino acids. This CDR3 is CSVGRDRGYNEQFF. The CDR3 coding sequence is TGCAGCGTTGGGCGCGACAGGGGATACAATGAGCAGTTCTTC.

V gene TRBV7-3 combines with J gene TRBJ1-1; the D is unclear. Trimming took 5 bases from V and 1 from J, leaving 11 bases between them. CDR1 is SGHTA and CDR2 is FQGTGA in the germline V gene. The CDR3 extends over 14 amino acids. The CDR3 DNA is TGTGCCAGCAGCGCGGCAGGCCCGAACACTGAAGCTTTCTTT. Residues: CASSAAGPNTEAFF.

This chain uses TRBV30 with TRBJ1-1, with D possibly being TRBD1 (5 bases). The germline CDR1 and CDR2 sequences are GTSNPN and SVGIG (reference sequence). CDR3 length: 15 residues. Deletions cut 0 bases from V and 1 base from J, with 12 bases between. The CDR3 DNA reads TGTGCCTGGAGTGTACTAAACAGGTGGAACACTGAAGCTTTCTTT. Encoded protein: CAWSVLNRWNTEAFF.

The gene calls are TRBV9 and TRBJ2-2; D unclear. This CDR3 comprises 15 residues. The ends were cut back, 1 base at V and 1 base at J, with 8 bases in the middle. Looked up from germline, CDR1 is SGDLS and CDR2 is YYNGEE. CDR3 in DNA: TGTGCCAGCAGCGTAATGGGCGGGAACACCGGGGAGCTGTTTTTT. Translating gives CASSVMGGNTGELFF.